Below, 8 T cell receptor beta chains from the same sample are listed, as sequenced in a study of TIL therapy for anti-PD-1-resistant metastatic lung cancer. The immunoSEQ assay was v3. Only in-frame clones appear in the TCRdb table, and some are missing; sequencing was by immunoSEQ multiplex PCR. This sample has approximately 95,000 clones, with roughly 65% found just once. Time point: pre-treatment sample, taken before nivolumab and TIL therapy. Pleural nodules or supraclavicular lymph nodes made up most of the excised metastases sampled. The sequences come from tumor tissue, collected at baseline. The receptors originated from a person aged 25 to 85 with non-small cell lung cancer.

CDR3 nucleotides: TGTGCCAGCAATCCGGGGGGCTATACCTACGAGCAGTACTTC. Protein product: CASNPGGYTYEQYF. The chain combines TRBV25-1 with TRBJ2-7, with D possibly matching TRBD2 (7 bases). Germline lookup yields CDR1 MGHDK and CDR2 SYGVNS. V gave up 7 bases and J gave up 2 bases, with 15 bases separating them. This CDR3 is built from 14 residues.

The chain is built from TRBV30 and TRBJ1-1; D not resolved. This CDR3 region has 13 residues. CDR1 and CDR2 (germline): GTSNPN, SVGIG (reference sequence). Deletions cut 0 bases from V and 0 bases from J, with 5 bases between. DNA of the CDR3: TGTGCCTGGAGTGTTCGGGTGAACACTGAAGCTTTCTTT. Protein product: CAWSVRVNTEAFF.

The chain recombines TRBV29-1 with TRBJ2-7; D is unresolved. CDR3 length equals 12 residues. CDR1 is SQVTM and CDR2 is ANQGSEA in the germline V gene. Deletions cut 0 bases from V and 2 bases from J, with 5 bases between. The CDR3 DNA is TGCAGCGTTGAAGATAGAGCCTACGAGCAGTACTTC. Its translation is CSVEDRAYEQYF.

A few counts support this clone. DNA of the CDR3: TGTGCCAGCAGCTTACAGGGTTACAATGAGCAGTTCTTC. Protein: CASSLQGYNEQFF. J is TRBJ2-1 and V is TRBV7-8; weak D call: TRBD1 (5 bases). This CDR3 is built from 13 residues. Germline V lookup: CDR1 SGHVS, CDR2 FQNEAQ. V lost 2 bases and J 4 bases, leaving 6 bases between the germline ends.

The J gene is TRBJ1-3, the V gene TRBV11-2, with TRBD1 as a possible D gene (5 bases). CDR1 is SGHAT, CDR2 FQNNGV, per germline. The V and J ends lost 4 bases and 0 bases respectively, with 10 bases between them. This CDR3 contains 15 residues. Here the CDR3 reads CASSSRETSGNTIYF. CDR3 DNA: TGTGCCAGCAGCTCCAGGGAGACCTCTGGAAACACCATATATTTT.

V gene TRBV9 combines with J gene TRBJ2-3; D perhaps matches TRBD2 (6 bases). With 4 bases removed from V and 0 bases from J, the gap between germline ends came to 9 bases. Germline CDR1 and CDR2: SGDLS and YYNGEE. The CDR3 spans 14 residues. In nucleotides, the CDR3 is TGTGCCAGCAGCCTTGGGACTAGCACAGATACGCAGTATTTT. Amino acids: CASSLGTSTDTQYF.

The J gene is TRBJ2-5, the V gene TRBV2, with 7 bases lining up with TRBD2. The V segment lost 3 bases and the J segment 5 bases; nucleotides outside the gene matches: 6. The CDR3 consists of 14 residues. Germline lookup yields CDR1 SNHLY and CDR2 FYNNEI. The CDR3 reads CASSEGGARETQYF. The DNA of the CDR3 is TGTGCCAGCAGTGAGGGAGGGGCGCGGGAGACCCAGTACTTC.

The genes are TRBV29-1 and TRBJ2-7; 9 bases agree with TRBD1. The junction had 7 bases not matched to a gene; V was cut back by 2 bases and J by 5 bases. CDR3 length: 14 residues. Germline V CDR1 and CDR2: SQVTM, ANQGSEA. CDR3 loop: CSVEPLDRGDEQYF. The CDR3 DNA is TGCAGCGTTGAACCCCTGGACAGGGGAGACGAGCAGTACTTC.